Listed here is a single T cell receptor beta chain. The sequenced fragment ends 3 residues before the CDR3 boundary, so the rest is inferred from the germline J gene. The data derive from a study of T cells in women clearing cervical HPV infection. Using immunoSEQ multiplex PCR, the repertoire was profiled, and TCRdb retains in-frame clones only, with some absent. The sample has some 37,000 clones. The J segment lost 3 bases and the V segment lost 4 bases, leaving 11 bases of the junction unmatched. Germline CDR1 SGHRS, CDR2 YFSETQ. CDR3 size: 17 residues. The specimen sequenced was blood buffy coat. The rearrangement joins TRBV5-1 to TRBJ1-2, with 11 bases matching TRBD1. The clonotype originates from a woman aged 18-69 years with a cervical HPV16 infection that either progressed to CIN3+ or cleared (not recorded which). The chain's CDR3 is CASSLGPGQGGDYGYTF. The DNA read from the CDR3 is TGCGCCAGCAGCCTAGGTCCGGGACAGGGGGGTGACTATGGC.